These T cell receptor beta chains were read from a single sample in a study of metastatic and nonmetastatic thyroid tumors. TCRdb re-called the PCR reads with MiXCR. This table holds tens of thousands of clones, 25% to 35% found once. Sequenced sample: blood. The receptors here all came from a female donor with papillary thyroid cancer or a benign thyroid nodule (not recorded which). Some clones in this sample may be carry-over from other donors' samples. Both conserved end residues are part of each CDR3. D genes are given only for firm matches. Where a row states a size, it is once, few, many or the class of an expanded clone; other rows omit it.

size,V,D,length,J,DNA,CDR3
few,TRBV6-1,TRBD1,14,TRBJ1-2,TGTGCCAGCGTTGACAGGGGGCGTTCGGGAGGCTACACCTTC,CASVDRGRSGGYTF
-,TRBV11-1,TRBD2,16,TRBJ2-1,TGTGCCAGCAGTCCTCCTGGGACTAGCGGGGGCAATGAGCAGTTCTTC,CASSPPGTSGGNEQFF
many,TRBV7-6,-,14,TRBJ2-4,TGTGCCAGCAGCTTAGGGGGCTCCTTAAACATTCAGTACTTC,CASSLGGSLNIQYF
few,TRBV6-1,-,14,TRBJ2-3,TGCGCGGGGAAGGACAGAGTGGGCACAGATACGCAGTATTTT,CAGKDRVGTDTQYF
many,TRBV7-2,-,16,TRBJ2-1,TGTGCCAGCAGCCCGAGGACTGCCGGTTCCTACAATGAGCAGTTCTTC,CASSPRTAGSYNEQFF
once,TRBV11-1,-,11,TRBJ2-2,TGTGCCAGCAGCTCGGCCGGGGAGCTGTTTTTT,CASSSAGELFF
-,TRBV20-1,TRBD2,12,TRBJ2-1,TGCAGTGCTAGGGGACTAGGACGCGAGCAGTTCTTC,CSARGLGREQFF
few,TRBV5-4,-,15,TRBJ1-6,TGTGCCAGCAGCGAAGGGGACGGGGTAGGTTCACCCCTCCACTTT,CASSEGDGVGSPLHF
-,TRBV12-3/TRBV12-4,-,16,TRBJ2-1,TGTGCCAGCAGACCCCGGACCGCACCGGAGTACAATGAGCAGTTCTTC,CASRPRTAPEYNEQFF
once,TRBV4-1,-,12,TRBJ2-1,TGCGCCAGCAGTCAGACTGGTCTTGAGCAGTTCTTC,CASSQTGLEQFF
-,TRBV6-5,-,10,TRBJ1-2,TGTGCCAGCAGTTACAGTGGCTACACCTTC,CASSYSGYTF
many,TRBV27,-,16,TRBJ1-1,TGTGCCAGCAGTCCGAAGCCTCAGGGTTTGAACACTGAAGCTTTCTTT,CASSPKPQGLNTEAFF
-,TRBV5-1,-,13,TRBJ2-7,TGCGCCAGCAGCTTGTTTTCCCACCACGAGCAGTACTTC,CASSLFSHHEQYF
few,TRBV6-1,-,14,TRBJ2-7,TGTGCCAGCAGTGTGACATCAAGCTCCTACGAGCAGTACTTC,CASSVTSSSYEQYF
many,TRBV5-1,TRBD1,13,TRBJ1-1,TGCGCCAGCAGCGTGACAGGGTTGACTGAAGCTTTCTTT,CASSVTGLTEAFF
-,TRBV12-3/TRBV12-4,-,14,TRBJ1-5,TGTGCCAGCAGTACCACAGGGTGTGGTCAGCCCCAGCATTTT,CASSTTGCGQPQHF
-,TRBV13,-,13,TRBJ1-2,TGTGCCAGCAGCCCTGAGGGTTGGGCTGGCTACACCTTC,CASSPEGWAGYTF
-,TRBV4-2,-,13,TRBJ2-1,TGTGCCAGCAGCCAAGATCGGGGACGGGAGCAGTTCTTC,CASSQDRGREQFF
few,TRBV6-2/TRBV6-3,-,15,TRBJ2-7,TGTGCCAGCAGTTACTCGACTGGGGTCGGGTACGAGCAGTACTTC,CASSYSTGVGYEQYF
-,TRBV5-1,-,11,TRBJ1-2,TGCGCCAGCAGTGGGAGGTCTGGCTACACCTTC,CASSGRSGYTF
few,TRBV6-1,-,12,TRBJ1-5,TGTACCAGCAGTGGGGGGAATCAGCCCCAGCATTTT,CTSSGGNQPQHF
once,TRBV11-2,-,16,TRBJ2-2,TGTGCCAGCAGCTTAGATTGGGTGTCGAACACCGGGGAGCTGTTTTTT,CASSLDWVSNTGELFF
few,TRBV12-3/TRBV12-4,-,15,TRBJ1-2,TGTGCCAGCAGTTTCTCACTCGCCCCGGGGGGTGGCTACACCTTC,CASSFSLAPGGGYTF
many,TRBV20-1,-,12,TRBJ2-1,TGCAGTGCTAGGAACAGGCCAAGTGAGCAGTTCTTC,CSARNRPSEQFF
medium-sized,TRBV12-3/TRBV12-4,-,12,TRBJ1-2,TGTGCCAGCAGTTTAGTCCTCCATGGCTACACCTTC,CASSLVLHGYTF
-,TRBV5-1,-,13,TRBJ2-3,TGCGCCAGCAGCATATCTAGCACAGATACGCAGTATTTT,CASSISSTDTQYF
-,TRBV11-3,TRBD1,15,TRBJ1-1,TGTGCCAGCAGCCCCCGGGACAGCCGAGGGACTGAAGCTTTCTTT,CASSPRDSRGTEAFF
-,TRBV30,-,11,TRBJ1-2,TGTGCTCTACAGGGAATAGTTGGCTACACCTTC,CALQGIVGYTF
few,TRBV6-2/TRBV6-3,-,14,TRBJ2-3,TGTGCCAGCAGTACGGGAGACCGCACAGATACGCAGTATTTT,CASSTGDRTDTQYF
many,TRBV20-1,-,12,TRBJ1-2,TGCAGTGGGGGGGGACGGAACTATGGCTACACCTTC,CSGGGRNYGYTF
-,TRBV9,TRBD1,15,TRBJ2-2,TGTGCCAGCAGAACAGGGACAGGGGGAACCGGGGAGCTGTTTTTT,CASRTGTGGTGELFF
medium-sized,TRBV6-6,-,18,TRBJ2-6,TGTGCCAGCAGTTACTCGATTGGGGGCGCGGCTGGGGCCAACGTCCTGACTTTC,CASSYSIGGAAGANVLTF
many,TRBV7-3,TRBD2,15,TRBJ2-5,TGTGCCAGCAGCCTCCTTGCGGGAGGGCCGGAGACCCAGTACTTC,CASSLLAGGPETQYF